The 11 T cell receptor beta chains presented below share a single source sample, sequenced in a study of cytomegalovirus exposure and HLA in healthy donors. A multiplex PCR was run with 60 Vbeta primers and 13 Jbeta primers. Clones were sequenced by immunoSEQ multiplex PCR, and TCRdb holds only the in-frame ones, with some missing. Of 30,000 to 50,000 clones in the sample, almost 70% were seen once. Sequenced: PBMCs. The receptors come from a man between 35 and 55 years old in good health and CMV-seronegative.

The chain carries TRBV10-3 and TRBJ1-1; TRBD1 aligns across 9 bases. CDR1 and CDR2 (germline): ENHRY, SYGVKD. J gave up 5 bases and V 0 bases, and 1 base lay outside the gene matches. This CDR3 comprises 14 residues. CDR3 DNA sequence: TGTGCCATCAGTGAGTCCGGACAGGGGACTGAAGCTTTCTTT. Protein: CAISESGQGTEAFF.

CDR3 loop: CASSLAGKQFF. The CDR3 bases are TGTGCCAGCAGTTTGGCAGGGAAGCAGTTCTTC. This chain joins TRBV28 and TRBJ2-1, with D perhaps TRBD1 (5 bases). Germline CDR1 reads MDHEN; CDR2 reads SYDVKM. The CDR3 covers 11 residues. Deletions cut 3 bases from V and 11 bases from J, with 8 bases between. Filled out from reference TRBV28 and TRBJ2-1, the complete variable domain reads DVKVTQSSRYLVKRTGEKVFLECVQDMDHENMFWYRQDPGLGLRLIYFSYDVKMKEKGDIPEGYSVSREKKERFSLILESASTNQTSMYLCASSLAGKQFFGPGTRLTVL.

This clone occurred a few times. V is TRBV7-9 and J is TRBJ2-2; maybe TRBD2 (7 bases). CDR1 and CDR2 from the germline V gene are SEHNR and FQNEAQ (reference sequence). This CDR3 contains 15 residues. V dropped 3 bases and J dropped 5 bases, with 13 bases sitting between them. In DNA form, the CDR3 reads TGTGCCAGCAGCTTGGTACAGGGAGGGACCGGGGAGCTGTTTTTT. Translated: CASSLVQGGTGELFF. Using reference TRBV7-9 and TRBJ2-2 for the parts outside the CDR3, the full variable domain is DTGVSQNPRHKITKRGQNVTFRCDPISEHNRLYWYRQTLGQGPEFLTYFQNEAQLEKSRLLSDRFSAERPKGSFSTLEIQRTEQGDSAMYLCASSLVQGGTGELFFGEGSRLTVL.

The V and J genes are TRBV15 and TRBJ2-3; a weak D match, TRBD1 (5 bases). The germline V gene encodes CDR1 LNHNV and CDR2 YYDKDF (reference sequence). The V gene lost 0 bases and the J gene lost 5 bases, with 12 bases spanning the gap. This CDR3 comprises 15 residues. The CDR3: CATSRDGLQGDTQYF. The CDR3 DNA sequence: TGTGCCACCAGCAGAGATGGCTTGCAGGGAGATACGCAGTATTTT.

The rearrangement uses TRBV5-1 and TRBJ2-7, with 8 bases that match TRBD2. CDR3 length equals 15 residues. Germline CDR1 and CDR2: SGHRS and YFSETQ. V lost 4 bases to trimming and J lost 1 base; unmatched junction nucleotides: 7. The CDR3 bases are TGCGCCAGCAGCCCCCCGGGGGGGGGATCCTACGAGCAGTACTTC. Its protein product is CASSPPGGGSYEQYF. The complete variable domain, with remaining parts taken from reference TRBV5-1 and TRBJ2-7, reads KAGVTQTPRYLIKTRGQQVTLSCSPISGHRSVSWYQQTPGQGLQFLFEYFSETQRNKGNFPGRFSGRQFSNSRSEMNVSTLELGDSALYLCASSPPGGGSYEQYFGPGTRLTVT.

The CDR3, as DNA: TGCAGCGTTGAAGGGACAGGGGATGAGCAGTTCTTC. The encoded protein is CSVEGTGDEQFF. The gene calls are TRBV29-1 and TRBJ2-1; 9 positions match TRBD1. Losses at the gene ends were 1 base for V and 8 bases for J; bases not matched to a gene: 0. The length of the CDR3 is 12 residues. Germline loops: CDR1 SQVTM, CDR2 ANQGSEA.

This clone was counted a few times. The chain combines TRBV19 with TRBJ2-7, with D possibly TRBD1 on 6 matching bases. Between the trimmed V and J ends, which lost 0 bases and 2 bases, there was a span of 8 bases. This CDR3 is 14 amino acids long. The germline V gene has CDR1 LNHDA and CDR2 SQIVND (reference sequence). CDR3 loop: CASSIETGPYEQYF. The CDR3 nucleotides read TGTGCCAGTAGTATAGAGACAGGACCCTACGAGCAGTACTTC.

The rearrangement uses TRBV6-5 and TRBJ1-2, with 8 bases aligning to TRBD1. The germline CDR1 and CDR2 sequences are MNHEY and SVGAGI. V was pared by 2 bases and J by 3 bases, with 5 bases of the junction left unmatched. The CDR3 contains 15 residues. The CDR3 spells CASSYGDRPHYGYTF. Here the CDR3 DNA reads TGTGCCAGCAGTTACGGGGACAGGCCACACTATGGCTACACCTTC.

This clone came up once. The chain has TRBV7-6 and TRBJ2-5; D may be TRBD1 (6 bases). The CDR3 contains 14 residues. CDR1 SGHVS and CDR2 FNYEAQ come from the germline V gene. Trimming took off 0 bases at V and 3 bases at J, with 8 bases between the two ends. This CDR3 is CASSLAPGEETQYF. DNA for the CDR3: TGTGCCAGCAGCTTAGCTCCAGGGGAAGAGACCCAGTACTTC.

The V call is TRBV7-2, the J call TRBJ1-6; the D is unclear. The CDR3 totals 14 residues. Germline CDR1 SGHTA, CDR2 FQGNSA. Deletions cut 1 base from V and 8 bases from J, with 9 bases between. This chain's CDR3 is CASSLVRRDSPLHF. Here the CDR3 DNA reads TGTGCCAGCAGCTTAGTCCGGCGGGATTCACCCCTCCACTTT.

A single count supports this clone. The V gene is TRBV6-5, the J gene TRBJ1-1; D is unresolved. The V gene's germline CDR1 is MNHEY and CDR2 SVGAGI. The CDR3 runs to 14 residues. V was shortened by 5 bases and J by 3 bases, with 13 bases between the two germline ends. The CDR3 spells CASSPLGEYTEAFF. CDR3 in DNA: TGTGCCAGCAGTCCCCTGGGCGAATACACTGAAGCTTTCTTT.